Listed below are T cell receptor beta chains from one sample, sequenced in a study of shared clonotypes between healthy human individuals. Profiling relied on immunoSEQ multiplex PCR, and the TCRdb table lists in-frame clones only, not all of them. This table holds 400,000 to 600,000 clones, 60% to 80% found once. Material for sequencing was PBMCs. The receptors shown here come from a woman between 35 and 50 years old in good health. Some clones in this sample may be carry-over from other donors' samples. CDR3s include the opening cysteine and the closing phenylalanine or tryptophan. The D gene is left open where the match is weak. Clone size is given for some rows only: seen once, a few or many times, or a class if the clone is expanded.

clone size	V gene	CDR3 length	D gene	J gene	CDR3 protein	CDR3 DNA
NA	TRBV11-2	14	NA	TRBJ1-4	CASSAQGGHEKLFF	TGTGCCAGCAGCGCCCAGGGAGGACATGAAAAACTGTTTTTT
NA	TRBV21-1	16	NA	TRBJ2-3	CASSKERTGGTDTQYF	TGTGCCAGCAGCAAAGAGAGGACAGGGGGCACAGATACGCAGTATTTT
NA	TRBV5-1	15	TRBD2	TRBJ2-5	CASSLAGTSQETQYF	TGCGCCAGCAGCTTGGCCGGGACTAGCCAAGAGACCCAGTACTTC
NA	TRBV9	15	TRBD1	TRBJ1-4	CASSAGTGANEKLFF	TGTGCCAGCAGCGCCGGGACAGGGGCTAATGAAAAACTGTTTTTT
many	TRBV18	12	NA	TRBJ2-1	CASSPLPYEQFF	TGTGCCAGCTCACCACTACCGTATGAGCAGTTCTTC
NA	TRBV28	14	NA	TRBJ2-6	CASSSQTGANVLTF	TGTGCCAGCAGCTCCCAAACGGGGGCCAACGTCCTGACTTTC
NA	TRBV7-9	15	TRBD2	TRBJ2-2	CASTPLAGGTGELFF	TGTGCCAGCACCCCTCTAGCGGGAGGCACCGGGGAGCTGTTTTTT
NA	TRBV5-1	16	TRBD2	TRBJ2-3	CASSRGLAGATDTQYF	TGCGCCAGCAGCCGTGGACTAGCGGGGGCCACAGATACGCAGTATTTT
few	TRBV5-4	15	NA	TRBJ1-6	CASSPGVGANSPLHF	TGTGCCAGCAGCCCAGGGGTCGGAGCGAATTCACCCCTCCACTTT
NA	TRBV28	12	NA	TRBJ2-5	CASSLGQETQYF	TGTGCCAGCAGTCTGGGGCAAGAGACCCAGTACTTC
NA	TRBV4-2	15	TRBD2	TRBJ2-7	CASSQGAGEGYEQYF	TGTGCCAGCAGCCAAGGGGCGGGAGAAGGCTACGAGCAGTACTTC
few	TRBV30	13	TRBD1	TRBJ1-1	CAWMGGGWTEAFF	TGTGCCTGGATGGGAGGGGGCTGGACTGAAGCTTTCTTT
many	TRBV20-1	11	NA	TRBJ2-4	CSAGHREIQYF	TGCAGTGCTGGGCATAGGGAGATTCAGTACTTC
few	TRBV7-7	14	NA	TRBJ2-1	CASSLEVGNNEQFF	TGTGCCAGCAGCTTAGAAGTGGGAAACAATGAGCAGTTCTTC
NA	TRBV9	13	TRBD1	TRBJ1-1	CASSKGQGAVAFF	TGTGCCAGCAGCAAGGGACAGGGGGCCGTAGCTTTCTTT
NA	TRBV5-1	14	NA	TRBJ1-2	CASSFNPDGYGYTF	TGCGCCAGCAGCTTCAACCCGGACGGCTATGGCTACACCTTC
few	TRBV29-1	14	TRBD2	TRBJ2-7	CSVEDLGREGEQYF	TGCAGCGTTGAAGATCTTGGGCGGGAGGGCGAGCAGTACTTC
NA	TRBV30	15	TRBD1	TRBJ2-5	CAWDRGGHGQETQYF	TGTGCCTGGGACAGGGGGGGGCATGGACAAGAGACCCAGTACTTC
NA	TRBV5-1	14	NA	TRBJ1-4	CASSLDRVGEKLFF	TGCGCCAGCAGCTTGGACAGGGTAGGCGAAAAACTGTTTTTT
NA	TRBV30	17	TRBD1	TRBJ2-2	CAWSVVGQGRYTGELFF	TGTGCCTGGAGTGTAGTGGGACAGGGGAGGTACACCGGGGAGCTGTTTTTT
NA	TRBV7-3	14	NA	TRBJ2-3	CASSLSRNTDTQYF	TGTGCCAGCAGCTTGAGTAGAAACACAGATACGCAGTATTTT
NA	TRBV28	13	NA	TRBJ2-6	CASGGTGANVLTF	TGTGCCAGCGGGGGGACTGGGGCCAACGTCCTGACTTTC
NA	TRBV9	14	NA	TRBJ2-3	CASSVGGVTDTQYF	TGTGCCAGCAGCGTTGGGGGAGTCACAGATACGCAGTATTTT
NA	TRBV29-1	13	TRBD1	TRBJ2-3	CSFDRGSTDTQYF	TGCAGCTTCGACAGGGGGAGCACAGATACGCAGTATTTT
NA	TRBV7-9	12	NA	TRBJ1-2	CASSLRNSGYTF	TGTGCCAGCAGCTTACGGAACAGTGGCTACACCTTC
NA	TRBV9	12	NA	TRBJ2-3	CASSVGPDTQYF	TGTGCCAGCAGCGTAGGCCCAGATACGCAGTATTTT
few	TRBV11-2	15	NA	TRBJ2-3	CASSLTRRTTDTQYF	TGTGCCAGCAGCTTAACCCGGAGGACCACAGATACGCAGTATTTT
NA	TRBV4-2	16	NA	TRBJ1-3	CASSQDRWVAGNTIYF	TGTGCCAGCAGCCAAGATCGATGGGTAGCTGGAAACACCATATATTTT
once	TRBV28	23	NA	TRBJ2-3	CASSSGPLLSLRPKSPSTDTQYF	TGTGCCAGCAGCTCGGGACCACTGCTGTCCCTAAGACCCAAATCTCCTAGCACAGATACGCAGTATTTT
NA	TRBV28	15	TRBD1	TRBJ1-1	CASSPADRGGTEAFF	TGTGCCAGCAGTCCAGCGGACAGGGGGGGTACTGAAGCTTTCTTT
NA	TRBV7-9	18	TRBD2	TRBJ2-1	CASSPLYRGERDNNEQFF	TGTGCCAGCAGCCCCCTATATCGAGGAGAGCGGGATAACAATGAGCAGTTCTTC
many	TRBV11-2	14	NA	TRBJ2-2	CASQVGPTAGELFF	TGTGCCAGTCAGGTTGGGCCTACGGCCGGGGAGCTGTTTTTT
NA	TRBV28	16	NA	TRBJ2-6	CATSQGGISGANVLTF	TGTGCCACCTCACAGGGGGGGATCTCTGGGGCCAACGTCCTGACTTTC
NA	TRBV30	15	TRBD2	TRBJ2-7	CAWSSGTSGIYEQYF	TGTGCCTGGAGCTCCGGGACTAGCGGGATTTACGAGCAGTACTTC
NA	TRBV7-2	15	NA	TRBJ2-3	CASSLALGRSTTQYF	TGTGCCAGCAGCTTAGCCCTAGGGAGGTCGACGACGCAGTATTTT
NA	TRBV28	14	TRBD2	TRBJ2-7	CASRPPGGAYEQYF	TGTGCCAGCAGACCTCCGGGAGGGGCCTACGAGCAGTACTTC
NA	TRBV18	14	NA	TRBJ1-1	CASSPGSGNTEAFF	TGTGCCAGCTCACCAGGGAGCGGGAACACTGAAGCTTTCTTT